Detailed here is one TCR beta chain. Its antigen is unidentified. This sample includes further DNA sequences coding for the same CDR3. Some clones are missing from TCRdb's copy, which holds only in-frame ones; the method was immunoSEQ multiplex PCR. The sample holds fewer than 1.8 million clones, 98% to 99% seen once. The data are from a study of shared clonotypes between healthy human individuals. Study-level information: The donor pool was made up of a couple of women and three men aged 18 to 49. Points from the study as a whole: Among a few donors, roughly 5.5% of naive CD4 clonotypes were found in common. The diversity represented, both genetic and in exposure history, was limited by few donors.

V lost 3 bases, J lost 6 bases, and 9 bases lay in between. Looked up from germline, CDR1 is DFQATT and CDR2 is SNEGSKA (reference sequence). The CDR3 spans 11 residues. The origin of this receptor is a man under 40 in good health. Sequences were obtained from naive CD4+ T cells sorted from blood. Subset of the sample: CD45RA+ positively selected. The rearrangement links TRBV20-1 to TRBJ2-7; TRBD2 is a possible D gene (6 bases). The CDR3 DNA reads TGCAGTGCTAGGGGAGGTCCCGAGCAGTACTTC. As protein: CSARGGPEQYF.